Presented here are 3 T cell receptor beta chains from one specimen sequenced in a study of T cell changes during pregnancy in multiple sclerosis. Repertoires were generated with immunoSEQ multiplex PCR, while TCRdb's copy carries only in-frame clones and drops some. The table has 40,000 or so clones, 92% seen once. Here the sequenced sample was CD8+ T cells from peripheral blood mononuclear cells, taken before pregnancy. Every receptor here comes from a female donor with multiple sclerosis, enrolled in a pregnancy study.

CDR3 nucleotide sequence: TGTGCCAGCAGCCCTAGTGGGGCGCAACCATTCACTGAAGCTTTCTTT. Amino acids: CASSPSGAQPFTEAFF. This chain connects TRBV11-2 to TRBJ1-1; D possibly corresponds to TRBD1 (5 bases). Germline V gene sequence: CDR1 SGHAT, CDR2 FQNNGV. The V end was cut by 5 bases, the J end by 4 bases, with 20 bases between. The CDR3 has 16 amino acids.

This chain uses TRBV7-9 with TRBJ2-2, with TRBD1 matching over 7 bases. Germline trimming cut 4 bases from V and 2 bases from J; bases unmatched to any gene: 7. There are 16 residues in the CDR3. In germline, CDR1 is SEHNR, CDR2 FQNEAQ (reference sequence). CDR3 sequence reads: CASSSRQGRNTGELFF. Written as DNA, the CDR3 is TGTGCCAGCAGCTCCCGACAGGGAAGAAACACCGGGGAGCTGTTTTTT.

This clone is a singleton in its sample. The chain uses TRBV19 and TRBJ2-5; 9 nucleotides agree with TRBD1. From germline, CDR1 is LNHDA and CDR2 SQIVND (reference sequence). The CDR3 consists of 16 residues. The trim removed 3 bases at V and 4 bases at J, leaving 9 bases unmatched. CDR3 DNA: TGTGCCAGTAGTATGGAACAGGGGGCGCTTGGAGAGACCCAGTACTTC. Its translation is CASSMEQGALGETQYF.